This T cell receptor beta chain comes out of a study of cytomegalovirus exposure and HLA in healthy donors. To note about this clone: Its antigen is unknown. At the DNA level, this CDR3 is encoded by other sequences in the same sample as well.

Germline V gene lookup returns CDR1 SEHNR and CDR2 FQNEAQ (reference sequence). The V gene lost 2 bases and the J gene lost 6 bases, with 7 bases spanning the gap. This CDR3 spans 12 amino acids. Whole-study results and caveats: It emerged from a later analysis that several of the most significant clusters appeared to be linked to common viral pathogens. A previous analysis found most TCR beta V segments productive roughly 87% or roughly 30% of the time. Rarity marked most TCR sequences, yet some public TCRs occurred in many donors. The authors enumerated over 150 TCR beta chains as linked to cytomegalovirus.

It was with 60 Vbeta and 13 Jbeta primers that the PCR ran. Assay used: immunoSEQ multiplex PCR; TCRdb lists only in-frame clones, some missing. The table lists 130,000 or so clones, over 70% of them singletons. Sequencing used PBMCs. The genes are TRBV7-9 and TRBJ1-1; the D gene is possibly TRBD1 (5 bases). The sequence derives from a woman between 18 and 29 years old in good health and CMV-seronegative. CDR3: CASSLRGSEAFF. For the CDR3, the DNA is TGTGCCAGCAGCTTACGGGGGTCTGAAGCTTTCTTT.